Each of the 21 T cell receptor beta chains below was sequenced from the same sample in a study of molecular identifiers for immune sequencing clone quantification. TCRdb re-derived calls from the PCR reads in MiXCR, one entry per CDR3 protein. This sample has approximately 97,000 distinct CDR3 sequences, with 20% to 25% found just once. The sequenced sample was naive CD8+ T cells from blood, with Jurkat cell RNA spiked in. Subset here: FACS-sorted CD8+CD4-CCR7+CD45RA+ naive T cells. The receptors shown here come from a human donor in good health. Some libraries in this study had Jurkat cell RNA spiked in.

This clonotype was seen repeatedly, ten times or more. The chain couples TRBV5-1 to TRBJ2-3; 9 nucleotides line up with TRBD2. The CDR3 loop spans 15 amino acids. J was trimmed by 6 bases and V by 5 bases; bases with no gene match: 10. Germline V lookup: CDR1 SGHRS, CDR2 YFSETQ. The CDR3 reads CASSFRGRAQDTQYF. DNA of the CDR3: TGCGCCAGCAGTTTTCGCGGGAGGGCCCAGGATACGCAGTATTTT.

This chain links TRBV12-3 or TRBV12-4 with TRBJ2-7; TRBD1 agrees at 8 bases. V shed 5 bases, J shed 4 bases, and the junction held 4 bases outside the gene matches. The length of the CDR3 is 13 residues. CDR3 bases: TGTGCCAGCAGTGGGACAGGTTTTTACGAGCAGTACTTC. It encodes CASSGTGFYEQYF.

This clonotype was observed a handful of times. V and J are TRBV5-8 and TRBJ2-7; weak D call: TRBD2 (5 bases). The CDR3 contains 14 residues. Per germline, CDR1 SGHTS and CDR2 YDEGEE. The ends were cut back, 6 bases at V and 3 bases at J, with 16 bases in the middle. The CDR3 region has the DNA TGTGCCAGCACCCGAGGGCTGGCCTTCTACGAGCAGTACTTC. Its translation: CASTRGLAFYEQYF.

To note about this clonotype: One base away lies a much larger clone, so this may be a sequencing read error. The V and J genes are TRBV10-3 and TRBJ1-4; no definite D call. The CDR3 spans 12 residues. Germline CDR1 is ENHRY and CDR2 is SYGVKD. CDR3 bases: TGTGCCATCAGCTCGGACGAGTGGAAACTGATTTTT. This codes for CAISSDEWKLIF.

The chain has TRBV7-9 and TRBJ2-2, with D perhaps TRBD2 (5 bases). Germline assignment: CDR1 SEHNR and CDR2 FQNEAQ (reference sequence). This CDR3 has 16 residues. V was clipped by 4 bases and J by 5 bases, with 17 bases between them. The CDR3 spells CASSSGLERKTGELFF. The DNA of the CDR3 is TGTGCCAGCAGCTCCGGACTGGAACGGAAAACCGGGGAGCTGTTTTTT.

The rearrangement joins TRBV4-3 to TRBJ2-7; D is perhaps TRBD1 (5 bases). The ends were cut back, 0 bases at V and 5 bases at J, with 14 bases in the middle. The CDR3 has 15 amino acids. The V gene's germline CDR1 is LGHNA and CDR2 YSLEER. This CDR3 reads CASSQELQGRDEQYF. The DNA of the CDR3 is TGCGCCAGCAGCCAAGAACTTCAGGGTAGGGACGAGCAGTACTTC.

There are many counts of this clonotype. The rearrangement uses TRBV20-1 and TRBJ2-7; either TRBD1 or TRBD2 may supply D (5 bases each). The germline V gene encodes CDR1 DFQATT and CDR2 SNEGSKA (reference sequence). The CDR3 contains 14 residues. V was trimmed by 1 base and J by 3 bases, leaving 13 bases between them. As DNA, the CDR3 is TGCAGTGCTAGAGGGTCGGGGCTGAACTACGAGCAGTACTTC. This sequence encodes CSARGSGLNYEQYF.

Worth noting for this clonotype: A much larger clone differs by one base, so this may be a read error. The genes are TRBV7-9 and TRBJ2-7; 7 bases are shared with TRBD1. From germline, CDR1 is SEHNR and CDR2 FQNEAQ (reference sequence). Trimming at V came to 3 bases and at J to 4 bases, leaving 6 bases not matched to a gene. The CDR3 spans 14 residues. CDR3 coding DNA: TGTGCCAGCAGCTTCGTTGGGACAGCGTACGAGCAGTACTTC. Protein product: CASSFVGTAYEQYF.

V and J are TRBV20-1 and TRBJ2-7; a weak D match, TRBD1 (5 bases). The ends were cut back, 5 bases at V and 1 base at J, with 12 bases in the middle. This CDR3 spans 13 amino acids. Germline CDR1 reads DFQATT; CDR2 reads SNEGSKA (reference sequence). Here the CDR3 DNA reads TGCAGTGCTTCAGGAACAGGTTCCTACGAGCAGTACTTC. This gives the protein CSASGTGSYEQYF.

This clonotype was counted many times. The CDR3 spells CASSRGDYWEQYF. Here the CDR3 DNA reads TGTGCCAGCAGCAGAGGGGACTATTGGGAGCAGTACTTC. V is TRBV5-6 and J is TRBJ2-7; 7 nucleotides align to TRBD2. The CDR3 sequence is 13 residues long. Germline-derived CDR1 and CDR2 are SGHDT and YYEEEE. V lost 4 bases to trimming and J lost 7 bases; unmatched junction nucleotides: 8. The complete variable domain, with remaining parts taken from reference TRBV5-6 and TRBJ2-7, reads DAGVTQSPTHLIKTRGQQVTLRCSPKSGHDTVSWYQQALGQGPQFIFQYYEEEERQRGNFPDRFSGHQFPNYSSELNVNALLLGDSALYLCASSRGDYWEQYFGPGTRLTVT.

Notes on this clonotype: A much larger clone lies a single base off, so this may be a read error. This likely comes from a read error, as the CDR3 has no conserved phenylalanine or tryptophan at its end. The chain combines TRBV2 with TRBJ2-1; TRBD2 agrees at 8 bases. The CDR3 totals 15 residues. V shed 9 bases and J 4 bases; nucleotides not matched to a gene: 11. Germline V lookup: CDR1 SNHLY, CDR2 FYNNEI. The CDR3 DNA reads as TGTGCCAGGAGAGAAAGGCTAGCGGGTTACAATGAGCAGTTCATC. It specifies CARRERLAGYNEQFI.

The V call is TRBV20-1, the J call TRBJ2-7; D is uncertain. In germline, CDR1 is DFQATT, CDR2 SNEGSKA (reference sequence). Trimming left V 0 bases short and J 0 bases short, with 9 bases between. The CDR3 runs 14 residues. DNA of the CDR3: TGCAGTGCTAGAGATGCCGCCAGCTCCTACGAGCAGTACTTC. Protein product: CSARDAASSYEQYF.

This clonotype was seen a handful of times. A much bigger clone sits one base away, suggesting this may be a read error. This chain links TRBV7-9 with TRBJ1-1; no clear D gene. This CDR3 has 12 residues. Germline-derived CDR1 and CDR2 are SEHNR and FQNEAQ (reference sequence). The CDR3 reads CAGSLSAPEAFF. The CDR3 DNA sequence: TGTGCCGGCAGCCTTTCGGCACCTGAAGCTTTCTTT.

In this sample, this clonotype turned up many times. The chain recombines TRBV12-3 or TRBV12-4 with TRBJ2-5; 8 bases are shared with TRBD1. The CDR3 is 13 amino acids. Unmatched junction bases numbered 1, after V lost 3 bases and J lost 4 bases. The CDR3 sequence: CASSFQGAETQYF. The DNA for the CDR3 is TGTGCCAGCAGTTTTCAGGGGGCAGAGACCCAGTACTTC.

The rearrangement links TRBV29-1 to TRBJ1-2, with TRBD1 identical over 7 bases. The length of the CDR3 is 12 residues. Germline trimming cut 0 bases from V and 8 bases from J; bases unmatched to any gene: 3. Germline V lookup: CDR1 SQVTM, CDR2 ANQGSEA. CDR3 in DNA: TGCAGCGTTGAAGATGGAGGGGGCGGCTACACCTTC. It specifies CSVEDGGGGYTF.

This clonotype occurred many times. The chain joins TRBV23-1 to TRBJ2-7, with D tentatively TRBD2 (5 bases). TRBV23-1 is placed among ORFs of uncertain function. This CDR3 has 12 residues. V was shortened by 11 bases and J by 0 bases, with 11 bases between the two germline ends. In DNA, the CDR3 is TGCGCCGATCCGGGAAGCTCCTACGAGCAGTACTTC. It translates to CADPGSSYEQYF.

This clonotype was seen ten or more times. The genes are TRBV20-1 and TRBJ2-3; TRBD2 matches at 9 bases. The length of the CDR3 is 19 residues. V was clipped by 0 bases and J by 1 base; unmatched bases: 14. Germline values: CDR1 DFQATT, CDR2 SNEGSKA (reference sequence). CDR3 in DNA: TGCAGTGCTAGAGATTATCAGCTAGCGGGGTCCCTCGGCACAGATACGCAGTATTTT. Protein: CSARDYQLAGSLGTDTQYF.

This clonotype has only one observation. A much larger clone differs from this one at a single base, so this may be a read error. The rearrangement uses TRBV4-1 and TRBJ2-5; maybe TRBD2 (6 bases). Germline lookup yields CDR1 MGHRA and CDR2 YSYEKL. The CDR3 length is 15 residues. CDR3 residues: CASSRKTSMQETPYF. The CDR3, as DNA: TGCGCCAGCAGCCGAAAGACTAGTATGCAAGAGACCCCGTACTTC.

There are a few counts of this clonotype. The chain couples TRBV4-3 to TRBJ2-2; D ambiguous. V dropped 0 bases and J dropped 7 bases, with 12 bases sitting between them. The CDR3 has 15 residues. Germline-derived CDR1 and CDR2 are LGHNA and YSLEER. CDR3 coding DNA: TGCGCCAGCAGCCAAGAGCAGGTTTTATACGGGGAGCTGTTTTTT. As protein: CASSQEQVLYGELFF.

This chain links TRBV19 with TRBJ1-2; the D is unclear. The CDR3 sequence is 15 residues long. Germline loops: CDR1 LNHDA, CDR2 SQIVND (reference sequence). V lost 6 bases to trimming and J lost 4 bases, with 18 bases between them. CDR3 protein: CASSNIEEIPYGYTF. For the CDR3, the DNA is TGTGCCAGTAGCAATATTGAGGAGATTCCCTATGGCTACACCTTC. The whole variable domain, remainder taken from reference TRBV19 and TRBJ1-2, is DGGITQSPKYLFRKEGQNVTLSCEQNLNHDAMYWYRQDPGQGLRLIYYSQIVNDFQKGDIAEGYSVSREKKESFPLTVTSAQKNPTAFYLCASSNIEEIPYGYTFGSGTRLTVV.

This clonotype was recorded once. Given a much more abundant clone one base away, this may be a read error. This chain connects TRBV14 to TRBJ2-1; TRBD2 might be the D (5 bases). Germline lookup yields CDR1 SGHDN and CDR2 FVKESK. There are 16 residues in the CDR3. V lost 4 bases to trimming and J lost 6 bases, with 19 bases between them. The CDR3 spells CASSPVWSGTCNEQFF. For the CDR3, the DNA is TGTGCCAGCAGCCCCGTTTGGAGCGGAACCTGCAATGAGCAGTTCTTC. The full variable domain, with the rest looked up from reference TRBV14 and TRBJ2-1, is EAGVTQFPSHSVIEKGQTVTLRCDPISGHDNLYWYRRVMGKEIKFLLHFVKESKQDESGMPNNRFLAERTGGTYSTLKVQPAELEDSGVYFCASSPVWSGTCNEQFFGPGTRLTVL.